This T cell receptor beta chain comes out of a study of blood T cells in healthy people across ages. Combining a sample-barcoded 5' primer with a J-beta primer mix, a second PCR ran for about 6 to 11 cycles. Using its own MiXCR run on the 5' RACE reads, TCRdb lists one record per CDR3 protein. Here the sample spans approximately 780,000 distinct CDR3 sequences, around 24% being singletons. V lost 5 bases and J lost 3; bases outside the gene matches: 11. This CDR3 is built from 18 residues. CDR1 is DFQATT and CDR2 is SNEGSKA in the germline V gene (reference sequence). This sample also belongs to another study, concerning T cells of mothers and their children.

The origin of this receptor is a boy aged 10-17 years in good health. The chain is built from TRBV20-1 and TRBJ2-3; 16 bases are a match to TRBD2. What was sequenced was blood. In nucleotides, the CDR3 is TGCAGTGCTTCGCCGGGACTAGCGGGGGGGCCGTGGACAGATACGCAGTATTTT. Its translation is CSASPGLAGGPWTDTQYF.